This record looks at one T cell receptor beta chain sequence and its context. TCRdb's table, derived via immunoSEQ multiplex PCR, lists solely in-frame clones and lacks some. Of about 48,000 clones listed, roughly 84% were seen once; the top ten hold around an eighth. This record comes from a study of OX40 agonist ivuxolimab in advanced cancers. About the research overall: It was ivuxolimab, an agonistic anti-OX40 (CD134) antibody, that patients were treated with.

V shed 5 bases and J 4 bases; nucleotides not matched to a gene: 12. The length of the CDR3 is 15 residues. Germline values: CDR1 SQVTM, CDR2 ANQGSEA. Sequenced material: CD4+ or CD8+ T cells sorted from blood, taken in a trial of the OX40 agonist ivuxolimab. The source of this sequence is an adult with an advanced solid tumor such as melanoma, head and neck, liver or kidney cancer. The chain links TRBV29-1 to TRBJ2-3; TRBD2 matches 7 bases. The CDR3 DNA is TGCAGCGTTCGATCTAGCGGAGCCGGGGCAGATACGCAGTATTTT. It encodes CSVRSSGAGADTQYF.